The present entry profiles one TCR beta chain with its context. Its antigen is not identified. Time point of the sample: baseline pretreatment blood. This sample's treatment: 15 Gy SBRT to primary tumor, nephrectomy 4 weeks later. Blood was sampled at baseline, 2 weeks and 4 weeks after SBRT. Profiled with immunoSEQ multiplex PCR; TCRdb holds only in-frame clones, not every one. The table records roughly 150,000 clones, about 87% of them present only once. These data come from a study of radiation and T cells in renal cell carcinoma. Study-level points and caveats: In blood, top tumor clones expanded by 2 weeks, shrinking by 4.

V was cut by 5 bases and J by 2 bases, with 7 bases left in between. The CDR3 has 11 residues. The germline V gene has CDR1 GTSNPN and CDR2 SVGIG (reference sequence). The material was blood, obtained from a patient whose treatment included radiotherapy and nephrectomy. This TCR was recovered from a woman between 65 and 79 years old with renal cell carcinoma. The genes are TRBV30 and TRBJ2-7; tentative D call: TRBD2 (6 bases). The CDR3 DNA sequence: TGTGCCTGGGGAGGGGCCTACGAGCAGTACTTC. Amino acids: CAWGGAYEQYF. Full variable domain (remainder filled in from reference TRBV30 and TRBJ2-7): SQTIHQWPATLVQPVGSPLSLECTVEGTSNPNLYWYRQAAGRGLQLLFYSVGIGQISSEVPQNLSASRPQDRQFILSSKKLLLSDSGFYLCAWGGAYEQYFGPGTRLTVT.